The entry that follows covers one TCR beta chain sequence. The data are from a study of blood T cell repertoires in COVID-19. The CDR3 is made up of 14 amino acids. From germline, CDR1 is SEHNR and CDR2 FQNEAQ (reference sequence). Unmatched junction bases numbered 9, after V lost 5 bases and J lost 7 bases. As processed by the authors: Reference gene primer amplification gave estimated nucleated cell counts. Some clones are missing from TCRdb's copy, which holds only in-frame ones; the method was immunoSEQ multiplex PCR. V, J and clone size were drawn from that table, and D and trimming were deduced from the DNA. The table shows hundreds of thousands of clones, with 70% to 90% occurring only once.

This clonotype originated in a woman aged 18-29 years with acute or convalescent COVID-19. The source material was peripheral blood. The chain uses TRBV7-9 and TRBJ2-7; 9 bases fit TRBD1. DNA of the CDR3: TGTGCCAGCAGCACCCGGACAGGGGTAGTTGAGCAGTACTTC. Amino acid sequence: CASSTRTGVVEQYF.